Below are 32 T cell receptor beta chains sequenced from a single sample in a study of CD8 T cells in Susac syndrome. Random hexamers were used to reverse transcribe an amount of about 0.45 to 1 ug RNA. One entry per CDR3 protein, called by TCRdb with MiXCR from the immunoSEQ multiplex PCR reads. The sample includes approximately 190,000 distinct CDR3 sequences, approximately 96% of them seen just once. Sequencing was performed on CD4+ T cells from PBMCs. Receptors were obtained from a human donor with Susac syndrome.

CDR3 sequence: CASSLRQENTGELFF. CDR3 nucleotides: TGTGCCAGCAGTTTAAGACAGGAGAACACCGGGGAGCTGTTTTTT. The chain carries TRBV27 and TRBJ2-2; D perhaps matches TRBD1 (6 bases). Trimming removed 2 bases from V and 1 base from J, with 8 bases in between. The CDR3 spans 15 residues. The germline V gene encodes CDR1 MNHEY and CDR2 SMNVEV (reference sequence).

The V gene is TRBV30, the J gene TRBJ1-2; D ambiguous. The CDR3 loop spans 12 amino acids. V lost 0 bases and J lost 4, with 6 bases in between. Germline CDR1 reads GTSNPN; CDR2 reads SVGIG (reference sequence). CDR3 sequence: CAWSVLVYGYTF. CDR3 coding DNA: TGTGCCTGGAGTGTACTGGTCTATGGCTACACCTTC.

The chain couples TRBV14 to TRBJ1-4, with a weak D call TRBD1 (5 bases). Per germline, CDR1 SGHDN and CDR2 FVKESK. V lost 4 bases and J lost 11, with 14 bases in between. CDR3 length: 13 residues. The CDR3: CASSPKGGTKLFF. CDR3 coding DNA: TGTGCCAGCAGCCCGAAGGGAGGGACGAAACTGTTTTTT.

The chain's CDR3 is CASSFRSGNTIYF. CDR3 nucleotide sequence: TGTGCCAGCAGCTTCCGCTCTGGAAACACCATATATTTT. The gene calls are TRBV5-6 and TRBJ1-3; unclear D gene. CDR1 and CDR2 from the germline V gene are SGHDT and YYEEEE. The V end lost 2 bases, the J end lost 0 bases, and 3 bases lay between the germline ends. The CDR3 length is 13 residues.

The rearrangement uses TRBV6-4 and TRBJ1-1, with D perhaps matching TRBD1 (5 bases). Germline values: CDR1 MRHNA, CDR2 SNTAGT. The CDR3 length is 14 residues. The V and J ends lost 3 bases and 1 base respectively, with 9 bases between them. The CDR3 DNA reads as TGTGCCAGCAGTGATACCGACAGGAACACTGAAGCTTTCTTT. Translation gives CASSDTDRNTEAFF.

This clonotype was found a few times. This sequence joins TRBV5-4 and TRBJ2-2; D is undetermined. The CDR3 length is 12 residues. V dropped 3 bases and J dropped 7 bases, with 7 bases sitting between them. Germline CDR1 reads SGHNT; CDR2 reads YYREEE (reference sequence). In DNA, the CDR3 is TGTGCCAGCAGCTCGGTAGGCGGGGAGCTGTTTTTT. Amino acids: CASSSVGGELFF.

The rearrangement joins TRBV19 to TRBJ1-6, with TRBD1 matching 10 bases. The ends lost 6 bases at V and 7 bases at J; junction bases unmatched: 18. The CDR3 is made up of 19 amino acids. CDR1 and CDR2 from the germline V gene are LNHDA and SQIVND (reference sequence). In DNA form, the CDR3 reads TGTGCCAGTAGAAGCTGGCGGGACAGGGGTTTGAGTCAAAATTCACCCCTCCACTTT. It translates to CASRSWRDRGLSQNSPLHF.

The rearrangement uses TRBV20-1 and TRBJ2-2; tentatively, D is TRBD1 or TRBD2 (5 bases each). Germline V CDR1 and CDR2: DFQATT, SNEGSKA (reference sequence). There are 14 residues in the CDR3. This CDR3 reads CTRRRGANTGELFF. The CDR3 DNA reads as TGCACTCGCCGAAGGGGAGCGAACACCGGGGAGCTGTTTTTT.

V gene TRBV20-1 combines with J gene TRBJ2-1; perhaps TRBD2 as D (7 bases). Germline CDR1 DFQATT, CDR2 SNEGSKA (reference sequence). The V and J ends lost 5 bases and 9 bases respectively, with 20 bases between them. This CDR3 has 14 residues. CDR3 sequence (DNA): TGCAGTGCTCCCCTTCGAGGGGGGGCAAGTGAGCAGTTCTTC. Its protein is CSAPLRGGASEQFF.

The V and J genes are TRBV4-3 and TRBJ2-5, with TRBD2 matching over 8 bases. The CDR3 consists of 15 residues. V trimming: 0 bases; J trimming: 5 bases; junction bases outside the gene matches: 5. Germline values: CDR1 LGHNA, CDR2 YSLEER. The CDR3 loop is CASSQDSGGGETQYF. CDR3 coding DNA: TGCGCCAGCAGCCAAGATAGCGGCGGGGGGGAGACCCAGTACTTC.

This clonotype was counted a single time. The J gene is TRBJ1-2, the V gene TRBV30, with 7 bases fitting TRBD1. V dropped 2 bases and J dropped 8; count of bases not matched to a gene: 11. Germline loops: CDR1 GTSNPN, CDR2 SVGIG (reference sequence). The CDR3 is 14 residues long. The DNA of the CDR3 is TGTGCCTGGAGTCCAGGGGGTGGCGTCTCAGGCTACACCTTC. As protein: CAWSPGGGVSGYTF.

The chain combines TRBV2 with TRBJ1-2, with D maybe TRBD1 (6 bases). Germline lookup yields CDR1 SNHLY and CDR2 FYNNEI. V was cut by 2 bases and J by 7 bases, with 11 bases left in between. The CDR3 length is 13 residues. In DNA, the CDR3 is TGTGCCAGCAGTGAATCCAGGGGTCCTGGCTACACCTTC. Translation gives CASSESRGPGYTF.

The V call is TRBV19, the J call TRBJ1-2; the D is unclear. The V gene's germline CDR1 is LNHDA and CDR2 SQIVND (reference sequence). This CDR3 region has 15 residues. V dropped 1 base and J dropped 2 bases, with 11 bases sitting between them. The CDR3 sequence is CASSIGPSSNYGYTF. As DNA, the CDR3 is TGTGCCAGTAGTATAGGTCCCTCGTCCAACTATGGCTACACCTTC. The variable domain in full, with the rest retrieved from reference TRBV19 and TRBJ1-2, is DGGITQSPKYLFRKEGQNVTLSCEQNLNHDAMYWYRQDPGQGLRLIYYSQIVNDFQKGDIAEGYSVSREKKESFPLTVTSAQKNPTAFYLCASSIGPSSNYGYTFGSGTRLTVV.

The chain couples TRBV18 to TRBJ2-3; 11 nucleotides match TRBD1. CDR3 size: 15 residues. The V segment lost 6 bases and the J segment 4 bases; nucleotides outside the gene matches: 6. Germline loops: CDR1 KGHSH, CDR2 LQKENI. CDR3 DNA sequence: TGTGCCAGCTCGTCCGGGACAGGGGGTGCAGATACGCAGTATTTT. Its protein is CASSSGTGGADTQYF.

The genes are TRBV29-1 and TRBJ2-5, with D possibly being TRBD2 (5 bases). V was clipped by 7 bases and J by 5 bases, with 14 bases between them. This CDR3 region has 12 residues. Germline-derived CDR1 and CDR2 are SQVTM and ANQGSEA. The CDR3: CSATRTGETQYF. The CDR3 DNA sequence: TGCAGCGCTACCAGGACTGGCGAGACCCAGTACTTC.

CDR3 sequence reads: CASKRGEGSSYGYTF. The CDR3 DNA follows: TGTGCCAGCAAGAGAGGGGAAGGTTCTTCCTATGGCTACACCTTC. The chain carries TRBV6-5 and TRBJ1-2; D is possibly TRBD1 (5 bases). Trimming cost V 7 bases and J 4 bases, with 19 bases left between them. The germline gives CDR1 MNHEY, CDR2 SVGAGI. The CDR3 is made up of 15 amino acids.

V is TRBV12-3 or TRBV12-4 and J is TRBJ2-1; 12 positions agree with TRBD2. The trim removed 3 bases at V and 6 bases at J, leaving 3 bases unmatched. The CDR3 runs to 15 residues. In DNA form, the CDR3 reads TGTGCCAGCAGTTTTGGACTAGCGGGATCCAATGAGCAGTTCTTC. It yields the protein CASSFGLAGSNEQFF.

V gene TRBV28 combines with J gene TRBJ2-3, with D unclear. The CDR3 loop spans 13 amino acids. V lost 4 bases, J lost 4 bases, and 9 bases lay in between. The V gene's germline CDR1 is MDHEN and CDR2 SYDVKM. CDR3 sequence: CASSWARPDTQYF. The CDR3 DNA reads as TGTGCCAGCAGTTGGGCTAGGCCAGATACGCAGTATTTT.

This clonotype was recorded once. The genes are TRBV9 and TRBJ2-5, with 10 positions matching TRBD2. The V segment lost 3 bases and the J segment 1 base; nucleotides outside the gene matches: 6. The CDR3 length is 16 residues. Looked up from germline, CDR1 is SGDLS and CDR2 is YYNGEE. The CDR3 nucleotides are TGTGCCAGCAGCGAACGACTAGCGGGCATCCAAGAGACCCAGTACTTC. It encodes CASSERLAGIQETQYF.

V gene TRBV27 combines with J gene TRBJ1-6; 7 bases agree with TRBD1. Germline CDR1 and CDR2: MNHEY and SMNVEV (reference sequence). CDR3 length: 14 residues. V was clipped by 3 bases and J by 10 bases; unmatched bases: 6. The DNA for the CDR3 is TGTGCCAGCAGTTTTAAACAGGGGTCCTCACCCCTCCACTTT. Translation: CASSFKQGSSPLHF.

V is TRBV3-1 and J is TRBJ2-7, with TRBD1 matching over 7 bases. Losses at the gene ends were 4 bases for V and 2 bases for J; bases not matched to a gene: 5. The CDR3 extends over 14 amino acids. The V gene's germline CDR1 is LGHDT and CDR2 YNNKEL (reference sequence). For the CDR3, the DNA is TGTGCCAGCAGCCGGGAGACAGGGCCCTACGAGCAGTACTTC. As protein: CASSRETGPYEQYF.

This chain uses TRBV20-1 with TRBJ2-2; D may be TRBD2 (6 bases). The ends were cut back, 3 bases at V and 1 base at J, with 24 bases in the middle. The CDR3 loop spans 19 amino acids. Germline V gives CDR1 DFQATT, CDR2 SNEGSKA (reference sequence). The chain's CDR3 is CSARPGGRSDYWNTGELFF. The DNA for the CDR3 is TGCAGTGCTAGGCCTGGGGGGAGGAGCGACTACTGGAACACCGGGGAGCTGTTTTTT.

The CDR3 is CASSPVQGDYNEQFF. The CDR3 DNA is TGCGCCAGCAGCCCAGTACAGGGGGACTACAATGAGCAGTTCTTC. The rearrangement links TRBV5-1 to TRBJ2-1, with TRBD1 matching 8 bases. The CDR3 length is 15 residues. The trim removed 4 bases at V and 3 bases at J, leaving 6 bases unmatched. Germline lookup yields CDR1 SGHRS and CDR2 YFSETQ.

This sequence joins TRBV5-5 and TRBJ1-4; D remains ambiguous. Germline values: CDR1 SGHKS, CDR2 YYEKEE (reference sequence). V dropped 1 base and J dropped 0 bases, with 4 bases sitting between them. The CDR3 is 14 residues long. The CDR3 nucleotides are TGTGCCAGCAGCTTGATTGCAACTAATGAAAAACTGTTTTTT. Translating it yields CASSLIATNEKLFF. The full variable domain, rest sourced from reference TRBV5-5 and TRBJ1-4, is DAGVTQSPTHLIKTRGQQVTLRCSPISGHKSVSWYQQVLGQGPQFIFQYYEKEERGRGNFPDRFSARQFPNYSSELNVNALLLGDSALYLCASSLIATNEKLFFGSGTQLSVL.

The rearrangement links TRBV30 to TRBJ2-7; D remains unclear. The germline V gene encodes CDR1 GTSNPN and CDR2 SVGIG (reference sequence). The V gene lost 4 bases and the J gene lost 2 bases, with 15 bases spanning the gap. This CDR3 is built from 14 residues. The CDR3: CAWTSGLPPYEQYF. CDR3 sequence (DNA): TGTGCCTGGACCTCCGGCTTACCTCCCTACGAGCAGTACTTC.

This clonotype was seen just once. The CDR3 region has the DNA TGCAGTGATAATCGAGGATACAATGAGCAGTTCTTC. Protein: CSDNRGYNEQFF. This chain joins TRBV20-1 and TRBJ2-1, with no clear D. The CDR3 has 12 amino acids. Germline V gives CDR1 DFQATT, CDR2 SNEGSKA (reference sequence). V gave up 7 bases and J gave up 4 bases, with 11 bases separating them.

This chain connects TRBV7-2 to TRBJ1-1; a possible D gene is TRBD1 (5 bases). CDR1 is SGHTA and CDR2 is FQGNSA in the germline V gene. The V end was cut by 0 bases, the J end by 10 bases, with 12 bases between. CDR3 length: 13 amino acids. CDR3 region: CASSLAGSGGAFF. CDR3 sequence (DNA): TGTGCCAGCAGCTTAGCTGGGTCCGGGGGAGCTTTCTTT.

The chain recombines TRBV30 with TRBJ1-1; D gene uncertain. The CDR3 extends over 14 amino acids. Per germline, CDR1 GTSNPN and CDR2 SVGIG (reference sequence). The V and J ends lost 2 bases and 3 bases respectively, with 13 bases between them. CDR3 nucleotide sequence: TGTGCCTGGAGTAATCCCCCGCGGGACACTGAAGCTTTCTTT. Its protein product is CAWSNPPRDTEAFF.

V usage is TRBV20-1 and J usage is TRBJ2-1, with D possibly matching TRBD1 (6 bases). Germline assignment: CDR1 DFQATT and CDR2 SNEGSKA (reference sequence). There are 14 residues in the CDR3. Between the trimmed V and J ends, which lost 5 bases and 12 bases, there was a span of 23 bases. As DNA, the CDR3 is TGCAGTGCTTACGCCGGGACACCCTCACCGGGGCAGTTCTTC. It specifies CSAYAGTPSPGQFF.

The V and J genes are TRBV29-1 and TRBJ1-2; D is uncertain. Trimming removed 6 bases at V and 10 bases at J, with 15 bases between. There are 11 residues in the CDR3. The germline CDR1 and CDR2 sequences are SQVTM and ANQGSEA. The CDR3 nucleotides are TGCAGCGTCGGCACGGTCGGGAACTACACCTTC. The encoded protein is CSVGTVGNYTF.

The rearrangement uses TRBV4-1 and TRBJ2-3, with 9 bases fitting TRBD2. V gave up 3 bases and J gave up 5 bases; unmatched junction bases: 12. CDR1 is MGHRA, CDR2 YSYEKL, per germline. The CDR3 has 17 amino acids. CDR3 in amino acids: CASSQEILAGRLDTQYF. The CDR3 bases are TGCGCCAGCAGCCAGGAGATTCTAGCGGGGAGGTTAGATACGCAGTATTTT.

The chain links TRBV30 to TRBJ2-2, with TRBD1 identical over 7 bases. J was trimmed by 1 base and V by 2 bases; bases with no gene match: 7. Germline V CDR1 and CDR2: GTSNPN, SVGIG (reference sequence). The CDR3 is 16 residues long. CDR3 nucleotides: TGTGCCTGGAGTACCGGGACAGACATGAACACCGGGGAGCTGTTTTTT. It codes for CAWSTGTDMNTGELFF.